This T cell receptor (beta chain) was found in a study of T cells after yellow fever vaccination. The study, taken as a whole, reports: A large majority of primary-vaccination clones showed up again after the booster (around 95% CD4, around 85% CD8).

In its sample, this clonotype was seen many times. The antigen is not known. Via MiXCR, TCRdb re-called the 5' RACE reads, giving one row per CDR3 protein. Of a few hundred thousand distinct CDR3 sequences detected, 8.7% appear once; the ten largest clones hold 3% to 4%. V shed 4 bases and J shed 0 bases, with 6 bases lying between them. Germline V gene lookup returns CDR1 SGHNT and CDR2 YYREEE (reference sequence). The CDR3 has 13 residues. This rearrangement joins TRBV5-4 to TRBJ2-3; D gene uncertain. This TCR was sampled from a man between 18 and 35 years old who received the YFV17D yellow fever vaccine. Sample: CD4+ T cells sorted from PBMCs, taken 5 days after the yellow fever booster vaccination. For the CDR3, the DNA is TGTGCCAGCAGCCGTGACAGCACAGATACGCAGTATTTT. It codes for CASSRDSTDTQYF.